The clone carrying this T cell receptor (beta chain) has a single count. Its antigen is currently unknown. Data came from immunoSEQ multiplex PCR; TCRdb stores just in-frame clones and leaves some out. The sample yields tens of thousands of clones, roughly 69% seen once. The sample is drawn from a study of cytotoxic CD8 clonotypes in ibrutinib-treated CLL. Overall study context: Response samples were taken after a median around 13 months of treatment, range 6 to 36.

V lost 3 bases to trimming and J lost 0 bases, with 16 bases between them. The CDR3 runs 17 residues. In germline, CDR1 is LNHDA, CDR2 SQIVND (reference sequence). Whole-study findings and limits: Clonality at baseline surpassed age-matched healthy donors and tracked circulating CD8+ T-cell counts. The study found clonality rose at ibrutinib response, then fell toward baseline at progression.

The sequencing used PBMCs, collected at disease progression, from a patient treated with ibrutinib. The source is a human donor with chronic lymphocytic leukemia. The chain employs TRBV19 and TRBJ2-3; the D gene is possibly TRBD2 (6 bases). CDR3 DNA sequence: TGTGCCAGTAGTATGTCCGGGGGTCGAACTAGCACAGATACGCAGTATTTT. Translation gives CASSMSGGRTSTDTQYF. The full variable domain, completed using reference TRBV19 and TRBJ2-3, is DGGITQSPKYLFRKEGQNVTLSCEQNLNHDAMYWYRQDPGQGLRLIYYSQIVNDFQKGDIAEGYSVSREKKESFPLTVTSAQKNPTAFYLCASSMSGGRTSTDTQYFGPGTRLTVL.